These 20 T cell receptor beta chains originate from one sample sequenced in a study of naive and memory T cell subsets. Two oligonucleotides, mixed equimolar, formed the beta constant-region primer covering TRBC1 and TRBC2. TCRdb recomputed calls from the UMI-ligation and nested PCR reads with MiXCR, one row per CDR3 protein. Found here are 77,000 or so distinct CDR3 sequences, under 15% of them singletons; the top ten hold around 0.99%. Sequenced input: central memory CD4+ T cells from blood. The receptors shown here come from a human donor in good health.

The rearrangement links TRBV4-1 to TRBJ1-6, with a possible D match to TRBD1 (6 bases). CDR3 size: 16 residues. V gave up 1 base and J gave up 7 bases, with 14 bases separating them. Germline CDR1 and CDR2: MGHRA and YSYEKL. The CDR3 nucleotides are TGCGCCAGCAGCCAAGTTTCTACAGGGTGGAATTCACCCCTCCACTTT. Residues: CASSQVSTGWNSPLHF.

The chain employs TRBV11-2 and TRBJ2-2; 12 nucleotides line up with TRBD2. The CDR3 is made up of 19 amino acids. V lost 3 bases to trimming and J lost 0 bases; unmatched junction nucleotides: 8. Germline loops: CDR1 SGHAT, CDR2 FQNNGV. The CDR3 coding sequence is TGTGCCAGCAGCTTGAGACTAGCGGGAGAGCTCACGAACACCGGGGAGCTGTTTTTT. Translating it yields CASSLRLAGELTNTGELFF.

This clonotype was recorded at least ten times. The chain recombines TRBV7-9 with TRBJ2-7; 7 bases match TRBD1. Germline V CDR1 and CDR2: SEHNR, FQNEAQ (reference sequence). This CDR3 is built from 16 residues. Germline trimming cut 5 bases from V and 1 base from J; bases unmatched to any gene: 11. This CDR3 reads CASSPIDREISYEQYF. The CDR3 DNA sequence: TGTGCCAGCAGCCCCATTGACAGGGAGATATCCTACGAGCAGTACTTC.

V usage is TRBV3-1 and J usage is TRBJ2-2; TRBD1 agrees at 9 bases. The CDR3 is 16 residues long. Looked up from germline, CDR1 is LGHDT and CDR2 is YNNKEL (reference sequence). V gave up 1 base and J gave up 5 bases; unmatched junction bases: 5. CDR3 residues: CASSQGTGARTGELFF. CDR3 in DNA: TGTGCCAGCAGCCAAGGGACAGGGGCTAGGACCGGGGAGCTGTTTTTT.

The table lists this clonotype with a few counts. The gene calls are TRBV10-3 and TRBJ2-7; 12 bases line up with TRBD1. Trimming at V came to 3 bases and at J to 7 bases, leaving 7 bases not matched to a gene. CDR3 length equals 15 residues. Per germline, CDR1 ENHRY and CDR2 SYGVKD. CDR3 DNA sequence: TGTGCCATCAGTGACTATAGGGACAGGGGGCGTGAGCAGTACTTC. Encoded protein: CAISDYRDRGREQYF.

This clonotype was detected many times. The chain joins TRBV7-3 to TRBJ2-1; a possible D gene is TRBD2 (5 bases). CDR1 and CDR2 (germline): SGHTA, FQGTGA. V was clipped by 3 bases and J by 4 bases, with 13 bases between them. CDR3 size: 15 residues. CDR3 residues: CASSLRAVEYNEQFF. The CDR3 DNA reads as TGTGCCAGCAGCTTGAGGGCGGTAGAATACAATGAGCAGTTCTTC.

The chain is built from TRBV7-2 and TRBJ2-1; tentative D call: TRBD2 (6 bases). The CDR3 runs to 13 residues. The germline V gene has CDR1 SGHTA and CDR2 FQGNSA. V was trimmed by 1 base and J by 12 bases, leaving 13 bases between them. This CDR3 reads CASSLVVSGGQFF. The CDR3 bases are TGTGCCAGCAGCTTAGTGGTTAGCGGCGGGCAGTTCTTC.

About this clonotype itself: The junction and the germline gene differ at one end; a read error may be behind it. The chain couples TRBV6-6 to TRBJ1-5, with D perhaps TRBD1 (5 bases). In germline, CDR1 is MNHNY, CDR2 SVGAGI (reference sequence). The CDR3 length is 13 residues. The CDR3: CASSYLIDSPPHF. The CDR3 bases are TGTGCCAGCAGTTACTTGATCGACAGCCCCCCGCATTTT.

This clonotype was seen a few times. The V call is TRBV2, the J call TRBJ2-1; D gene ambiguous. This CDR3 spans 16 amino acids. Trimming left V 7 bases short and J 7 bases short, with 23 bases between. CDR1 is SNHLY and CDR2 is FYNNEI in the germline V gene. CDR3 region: CASTLLGAGEGNEQFF. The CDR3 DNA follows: TGTGCCAGCACGTTACTGGGCGCCGGAGAAGGTAATGAGCAGTTCTTC.

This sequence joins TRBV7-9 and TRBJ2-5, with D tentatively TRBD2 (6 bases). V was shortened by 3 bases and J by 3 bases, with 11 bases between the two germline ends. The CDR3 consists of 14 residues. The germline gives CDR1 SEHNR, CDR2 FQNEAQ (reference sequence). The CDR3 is CASSLLAREETQYF. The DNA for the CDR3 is TGTGCCAGCAGCTTGCTAGCGAGAGAAGAGACCCAGTACTTC. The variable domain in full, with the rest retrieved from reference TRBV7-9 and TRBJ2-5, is DTGVSQNPRHKITKRGQNVTFRCDPISEHNRLYWYRQTLGQGPEFLTYFQNEAQLEKSRLLSDRFSAERPKGSFSTLEIQRTEQGDSAMYLCASSLLAREETQYFGPGTRLLVL.

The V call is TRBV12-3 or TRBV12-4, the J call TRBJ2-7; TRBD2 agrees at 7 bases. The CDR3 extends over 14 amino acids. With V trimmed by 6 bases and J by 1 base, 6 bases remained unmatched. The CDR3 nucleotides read TGTGCCAGCAGCGTGACTAGCAGGTCCTACGAGCAGTACTTC. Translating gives CASSVTSRSYEQYF.

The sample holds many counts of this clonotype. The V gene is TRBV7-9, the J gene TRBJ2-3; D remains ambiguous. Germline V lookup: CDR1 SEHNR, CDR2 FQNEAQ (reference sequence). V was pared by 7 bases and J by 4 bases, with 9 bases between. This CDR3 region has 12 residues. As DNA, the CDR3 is TGTGCCAGCACCCTGACGTCAGATACGCAGTATTTT. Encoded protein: CASTLTSDTQYF.

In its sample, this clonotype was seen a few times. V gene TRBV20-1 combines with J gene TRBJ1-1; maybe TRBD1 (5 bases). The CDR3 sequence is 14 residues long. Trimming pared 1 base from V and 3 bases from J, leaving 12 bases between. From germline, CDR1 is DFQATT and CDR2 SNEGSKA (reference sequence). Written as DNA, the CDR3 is TGCAGTGCTAGAGCAGGGTTTATAGACACTGAAGCTTTCTTT. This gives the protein CSARAGFIDTEAFF.

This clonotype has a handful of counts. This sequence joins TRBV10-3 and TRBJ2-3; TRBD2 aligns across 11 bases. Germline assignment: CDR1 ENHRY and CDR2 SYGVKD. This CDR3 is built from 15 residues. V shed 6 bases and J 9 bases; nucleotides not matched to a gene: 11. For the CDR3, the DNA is TGTGCCATCAGACCGGGACTAGCGGTGTCGTCGACGCAGTATTTT. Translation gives CAIRPGLAVSSTQYF.

Here the CDR3 DNA reads TGTGCCAGCAGTCTGGCAGGAGTCTACGAGCAGTACTTC. This sequence encodes CASSLAGVYEQYF. The chain links TRBV6-6 to TRBJ2-7, with D unresolved. The CDR3 extends over 13 amino acids. In germline, CDR1 is MNHNY, CDR2 SVGAGI (reference sequence). The V end lost 5 bases, the J end lost 3 bases, and 11 bases lay between the germline ends.

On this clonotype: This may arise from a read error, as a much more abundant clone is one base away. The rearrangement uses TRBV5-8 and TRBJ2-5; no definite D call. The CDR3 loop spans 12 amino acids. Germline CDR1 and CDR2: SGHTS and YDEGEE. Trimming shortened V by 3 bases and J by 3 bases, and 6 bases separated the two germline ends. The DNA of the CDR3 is TGTGCCAGCAGCTGGAACGAAGAGACCCAGTACTTC. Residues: CASSWNEETQYF.

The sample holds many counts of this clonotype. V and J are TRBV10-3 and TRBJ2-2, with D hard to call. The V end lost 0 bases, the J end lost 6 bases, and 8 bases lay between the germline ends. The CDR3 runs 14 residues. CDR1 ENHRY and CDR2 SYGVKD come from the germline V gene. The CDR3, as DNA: TGTGCCATCAGTGAGTCTGTCCAGTCCGGGGAGCTGTTTTTT. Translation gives CAISESVQSGELFF.

The CDR3 loop reads CASSQGQGREKLFF. The DNA for the CDR3 is TGCGCCAGCAGCCAAGGGCAGGGGAGAGAAAAACTGTTTTTT. This chain links TRBV4-1 with TRBJ1-4; maybe TRBD1 (6 bases). Germline loops: CDR1 MGHRA, CDR2 YSYEKL. The CDR3 length is 14 residues. V lost 1 base, J lost 8 bases, and 11 bases lay in between.

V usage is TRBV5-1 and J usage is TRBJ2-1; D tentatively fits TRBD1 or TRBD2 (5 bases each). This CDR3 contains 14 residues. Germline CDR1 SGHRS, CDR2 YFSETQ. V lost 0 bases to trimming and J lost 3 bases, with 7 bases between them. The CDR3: CASSLGDDYNEQFF. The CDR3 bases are TGCGCCAGCAGCTTGGGGGACGACTACAATGAGCAGTTCTTC.

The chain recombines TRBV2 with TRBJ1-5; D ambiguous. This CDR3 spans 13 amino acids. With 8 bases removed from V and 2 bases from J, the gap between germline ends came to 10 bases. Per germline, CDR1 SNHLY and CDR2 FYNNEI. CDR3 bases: TGTGCCAGCCGGAGTGAGGGCAATCAGCCCCAGCATTTT. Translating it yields CASRSEGNQPQHF.